These T cell receptor beta chains were read from a single sample in a study of CD8+ T cells in alopecia areata. Assay: immunoSEQ multiplex PCR; the TCRdb copy retains only in-frame clones and omits some. The data contain 210,000 or so clones, 66% of them singletons. This specimen consisted of CD4+ T cells sorted from blood, obtained at approximately week 42, from a patient treated with tofacitinib. The source is a human donor with alopecia areata. Each CDR3 is given with its conserved first and last residue. D genes are given only for firm matches. Part of the rows lack a size; the others show once, few, many or a class for expanded clones.

J,V,length,size,D,DNA,CDR3
TRBJ1-1,TRBV23-1,16,few,-,TGCGCCAGCAGTCATCCAAGACTGATCAGGATGACTGAAGCTTTCTTT,CASSHPRLIRMTEAFF
TRBJ2-2,TRBV30,13,-,-,TGTGCCTGGAGGCGGACTTTCACCGGGGAGCTGTTTTTT,CAWRRTFTGELFF
TRBJ2-2,TRBV5-1,16,-,TRBD1,TGCGCCAGCAGCTTACGACAGGGCCTGAACACCGGGGAGCTGTTTTTT,CASSLRQGLNTGELFF
TRBJ1-2,TRBV20-1,11,-,-,TGCAGTGCTAGCGTCCCCCGTGGCTACACCTTC,CSASVPRGYTF
TRBJ2-7,TRBV7-9,12,-,-,TGTGCCAGCAGCACGACGGGTGGAGAGCAGTACTTC,CASSTTGGEQYF
TRBJ1-2,TRBV2,12,-,-,TGTGCCAGCAAGGTGCAAAGCTGGGGCTACACCTTC,CASKVQSWGYTF
TRBJ1-1,TRBV2,13,-,-,TGTGCCAGCAGTGTCGGGGGGAACACTGAAGCTTTCTTT,CASSVGGNTEAFF
TRBJ1-5,TRBV30,12,-,-,TGTGCCTGTTCAGAAGGAGGTCAGCCCCAGCATTTT,CACSEGGQPQHF
TRBJ1-1,TRBV29-1,17,-,-,TGCAGCGTGTCGCCCCCGCGTGGGAGACAGAGGAACACTGAAGCTTTCTTT,CSVSPPRGRQRNTEAFF
TRBJ2-1,TRBV7-8,15,-,TRBD2,TGTGCCAGCAGCTTAGTAGGCGGGGGGGCCGGGGAGCAGTTCTTC,CASSLVGGGAGEQFF
TRBJ1-4,TRBV28,12,-,-,TGTGCCAGCAGTTTTTCCCAGCAGGGTTGGTTTTTT,CASSFSQQGWFF
TRBJ1-3,TRBV5-6,16,-,TRBD1,TGTGCCAGCAGCCAAGGGGGCGCCGTCTCTGGAAACACCATATATTTT,CASSQGGAVSGNTIYF
TRBJ2-3,TRBV29-1,14,-,-,TGCAGCGCTACGGGACAAATAAACACAGATACGCAGTATTTT,CSATGQINTDTQYF
TRBJ2-2,TRBV30,13,-,-,TGTTCCTACTCCTGGGCGAACACCGGGGAGCTGTTTTTT,CSYSWANTGELFF
TRBJ1-1,TRBV14,14,-,-,TGTGCCAGCAGCCAGGGACCTGCCAACACTGAAGCTTTCTTT,CASSQGPANTEAFF
TRBJ2-7,TRBV29-1,14,few,-,TGCAGCGTTGAAGATACGGACAACACCTACGAGCAGTACTTC,CSVEDTDNTYEQYF
TRBJ1-1,TRBV2,12,-,-,TGTGCCAGCGGGGAGGGGGGCACTGAAGCTTTCTTT,CASGEGGTEAFF
TRBJ1-1,TRBV7-9,12,-,-,TGTGCCAGCAGCTTCCAGAGGACTGAAGCTTTCTTT,CASSFQRTEAFF
TRBJ1-6,TRBV14,15,-,-,TGTGCCAGCAGCCAAGATCTCGGGGGCCGGTCACCCCTCCACTTT,CASSQDLGGRSPLHF
TRBJ2-7,TRBV29-1,14,-,-,TGCAGCGTAGCCGGGACTTCTAGAGGCTACGAGCAGTACTTC,CSVAGTSRGYEQYF
TRBJ2-7,TRBV7-9,15,-,TRBD1,TGTGCCAGCAGCTTCCGGGACAGGGAGCCGAACGAGCAGTACTTC,CASSFRDREPNEQYF
TRBJ2-3,TRBV15,16,-,TRBD2,TGTGCCACCAGCACCGATTATAGCGGGACAACAGATACGCAGTATTTT,CATSTDYSGTTDTQYF
TRBJ1-1,TRBV11-2,16,-,-,TGTGCCAGCAGCTTAGTAGGCGTACAGATGAACACTGAAGCTTTCTTT,CASSLVGVQMNTEAFF
TRBJ1-6,TRBV30,13,-,TRBD1,TGTGCCTGGAGTCATAGGGACAGTAGAAATCTCCACTTT,CAWSHRDSRNLHF
TRBJ2-2,TRBV5-4,11,few,-,TGTGCCAGCAGTCAGACCGGGGAGCTGTTTTTT,CASSQTGELFF
TRBJ1-1,TRBV29-1,13,-,TRBD1,TGCAGCGTGAACAGGGGGCTTGGCACTGAAGCTTTCTTT,CSVNRGLGTEAFF
TRBJ2-5,TRBV6-5,15,-,-,TGTGCCAGCGGTTACGGGGCAGGGCTTGGAGAGACCCAGTACTTC,CASGYGAGLGETQYF
TRBJ2-1,TRBV7-9,19,-,TRBD2,TGTGCCAGCAGCCCTGGCCTCCTAGCGGGGGACCGCTCCTACAATGAGCAGTTCTTC,CASSPGLLAGDRSYNEQFF
TRBJ1-2,TRBV29-1,12,-,-,TGCAGCGTTGAAGATCTGCGATATGGCTACACCTTC,CSVEDLRYGYTF
TRBJ2-1,TRBV19,14,-,TRBD1,TGTGCCAGTAGAGGACAGGGGCGAGAGAATGAGCAGTTCTTC,CASRGQGRENEQFF
TRBJ2-3,TRBV30,15,-,-,TGTGCCTGGAGTAAAGGGACTCGAAGGACAGATACGCAGTATTTT,CAWSKGTRRTDTQYF
TRBJ1-1,TRBV6-1,13,-,-,TGTGCCAGCACCCGGAGTAGGGACACTGAAGCTTTCTTT,CASTRSRDTEAFF
TRBJ1-2,TRBV29-1,11,-,-,TGCAGCGTTGAAAACGTTTATGGCTACACCTTC,CSVENVYGYTF
TRBJ1-1,TRBV11-3,13,-,-,TGTGCCAGCAGCTTAGTCAGGGAGACTGAAGCTTTCTTT,CASSLVRETEAFF
TRBJ2-5,TRBV10-3,12,-,-,TGTGCCACCCTGGGACACCAAGAGACCCAGTACTTC,CATLGHQETQYF
TRBJ2-6,TRBV9,14,once,-,TGTGCCAGCAGCGAGCTCTCCGGGGCCAACGTCCTGACTTTC,CASSELSGANVLTF
TRBJ1-5,TRBV4-3,15,-,-,TGCGCCAGCAGTACTGACGGGGGAACAAATCAGCCCCAGCATTTT,CASSTDGGTNQPQHF
TRBJ2-7,TRBV10-2,13,-,-,TGCGCCAGCAGTGAGCACAGGAGTTACGAGCAGTACTTC,CASSEHRSYEQYF
TRBJ2-3,TRBV29-1,14,few,-,TGCAGCGTTGAGTTTGAGACAGGCACAGATACGCAGTATTTT,CSVEFETGTDTQYF
TRBJ1-2,TRBV29-1,11,-,TRBD1,TGCAGCTCTACAGGGGAGTATGGCTACACCTTC,CSSTGEYGYTF
TRBJ2-1,TRBV29-1,16,-,TRBD2,TGCAGCGTTGTGGGGGATATAGCGGGACCCTACAATGAGCAGTTCTTC,CSVVGDIAGPYNEQFF
TRBJ2-5,TRBV9,14,-,-,TGTGCCAGCAGCACTCGCGCAGTTGGGGAGACCCAGTACTTC,CASSTRAVGETQYF
TRBJ2-3,TRBV5-6,15,-,-,TGTGCCAGCAGGGGGACATGGGAATCAATAGATACGCAGTATTTT,CASRGTWESIDTQYF
TRBJ2-1,TRBV10-3,12,-,-,TGTGCCATCAGTGATATATCGGGTGAGCAGTTCTTC,CAISDISGEQFF
TRBJ1-1,TRBV27,17,-,-,TGTGCCAGCACCCTATTCGTCCCCATTCCCCTGAACACTGAAGCTTTCTTT,CASTLFVPIPLNTEAFF
TRBJ1-1,TRBV6-6,13,once,-,TGTGCCAGCAGGTACAGGGAAAACACTGAAGCTTTCTTT,CASRYRENTEAFF
TRBJ1-4,TRBV29-1,13,-,-,TGCAGCGTTGTGGATAGCCTTAATGAAAAACTGTTTTTT,CSVVDSLNEKLFF
TRBJ2-2,TRBV4-3,14,few,-,TGCGCCAGCAGCCATCGACAGAACACCGGGGAGCTGTTTTTT,CASSHRQNTGELFF
TRBJ1-2,TRBV7-2,16,-,-,TGTGCCAGCAGCCGACAAGGAAAGAGTTCTGGCTATGGCTACACCTTC,CASSRQGKSSGYGYTF
TRBJ2-4,TRBV29-1,11,-,-,TGCAGCGTTGTGTTCTGGGACATTCAGTACTTC,CSVVFWDIQYF